At least ten counts were recorded for the clone carrying this T cell receptor beta chain. Researchers attached unique molecular identifiers to individual cDNA molecules. TCRdb called the 5' RACE reads again in MiXCR, with one record for every CDR3 protein. This repertoire shows 40,000 to 55,000 distinct CDR3 sequences, around 10% found once; its top ten account for about 8.6%. This entry belongs to a study of early T cells in non-severe SARS-CoV-2 infection. Trimming left V 0 bases short and J 7 bases short, with 13 bases between. From germline, CDR1 is LGHNA and CDR2 YNFKEQ. There are 16 residues in the CDR3.

The sequencing sample was made of whole blood. The V call is TRBV4-2, the J call TRBJ1-6; D gene uncertain. The receptor's source is an adult who was a healthcare worker with PCR-confirmed SARS-CoV-2 infection or an uninfected control (not recorded which). The CDR3 reads CASSQDGVTSNSPLHF. CDR3 coding DNA: TGTGCCAGCAGCCAAGACGGGGTTACGTCCAATTCACCCCTCCACTTT.